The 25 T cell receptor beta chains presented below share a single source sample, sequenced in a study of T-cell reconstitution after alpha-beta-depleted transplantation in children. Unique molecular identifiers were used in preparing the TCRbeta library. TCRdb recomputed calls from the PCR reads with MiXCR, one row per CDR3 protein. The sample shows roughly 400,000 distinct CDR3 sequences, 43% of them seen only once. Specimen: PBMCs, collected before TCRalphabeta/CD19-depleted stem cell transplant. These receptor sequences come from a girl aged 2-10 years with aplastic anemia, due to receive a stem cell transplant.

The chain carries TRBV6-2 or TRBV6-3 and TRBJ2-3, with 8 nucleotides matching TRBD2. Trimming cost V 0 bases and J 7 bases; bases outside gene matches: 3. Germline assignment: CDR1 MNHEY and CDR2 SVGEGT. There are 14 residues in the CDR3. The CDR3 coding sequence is TGTGCCAGCAGTTACTCTAGCGGGATGAATACGCAGTATTTT. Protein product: CASSYSSGMNTQYF.

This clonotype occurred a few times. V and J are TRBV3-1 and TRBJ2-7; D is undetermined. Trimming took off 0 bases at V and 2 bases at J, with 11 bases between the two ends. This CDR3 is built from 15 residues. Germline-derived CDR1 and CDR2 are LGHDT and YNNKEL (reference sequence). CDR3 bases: TGTGCCAGCAGCCAAGACTTAGGCTACCCCTACGAGCAGTACTTC. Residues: CASSQDLGYPYEQYF.

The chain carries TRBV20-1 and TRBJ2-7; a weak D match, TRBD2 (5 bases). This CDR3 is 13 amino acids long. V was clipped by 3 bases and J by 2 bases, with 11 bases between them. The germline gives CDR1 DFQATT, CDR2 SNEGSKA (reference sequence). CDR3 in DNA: TGCAGTGCTAGGGGTAGCGACGCCTACGAGCAGTACTTC. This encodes CSARGSDAYEQYF.

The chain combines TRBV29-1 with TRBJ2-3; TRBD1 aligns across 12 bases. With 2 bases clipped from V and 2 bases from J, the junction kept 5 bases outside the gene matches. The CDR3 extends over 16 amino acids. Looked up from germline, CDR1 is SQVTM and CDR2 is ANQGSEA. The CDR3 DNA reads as TGCAGCGTTGAACCCCGGGACAGGGGGCACACAGATACGCAGTATTTT. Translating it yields CSVEPRDRGHTDTQYF.

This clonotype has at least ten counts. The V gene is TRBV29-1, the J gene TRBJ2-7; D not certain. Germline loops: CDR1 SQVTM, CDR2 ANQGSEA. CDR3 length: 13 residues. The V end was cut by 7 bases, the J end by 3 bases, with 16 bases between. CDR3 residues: CSGSSGPLYEQYF. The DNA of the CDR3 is TGCAGCGGTTCCTCTGGACCGCTCTACGAGCAGTACTTC.

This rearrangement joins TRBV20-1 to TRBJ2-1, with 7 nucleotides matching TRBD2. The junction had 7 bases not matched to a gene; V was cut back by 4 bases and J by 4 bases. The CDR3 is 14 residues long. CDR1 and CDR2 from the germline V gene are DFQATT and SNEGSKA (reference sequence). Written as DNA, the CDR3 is TGCAGTGCTACCCGGGGACTATCTTACAATGAGCAGTTCTTC. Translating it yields CSATRGLSYNEQFF.

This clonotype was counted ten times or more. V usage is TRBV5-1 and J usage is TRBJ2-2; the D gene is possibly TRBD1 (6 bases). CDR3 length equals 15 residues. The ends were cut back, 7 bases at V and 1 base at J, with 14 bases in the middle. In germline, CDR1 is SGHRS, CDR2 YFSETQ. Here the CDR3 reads CASLPGTMNTGELFF. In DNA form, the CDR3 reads TGCGCCAGCCTTCCCGGGACAATGAACACCGGGGAGCTGTTTTTT.

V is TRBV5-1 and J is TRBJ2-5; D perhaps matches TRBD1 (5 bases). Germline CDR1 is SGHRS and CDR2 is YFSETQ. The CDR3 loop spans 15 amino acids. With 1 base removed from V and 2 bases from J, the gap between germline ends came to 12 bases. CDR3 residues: CASSLQSRAQETQYF. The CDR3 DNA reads TGCGCCAGCAGCTTGCAAAGCAGGGCTCAAGAGACCCAGTACTTC.

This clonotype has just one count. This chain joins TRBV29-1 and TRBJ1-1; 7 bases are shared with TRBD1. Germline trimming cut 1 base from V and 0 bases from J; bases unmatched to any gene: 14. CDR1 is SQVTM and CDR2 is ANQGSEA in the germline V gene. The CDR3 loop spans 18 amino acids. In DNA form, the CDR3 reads TGCAGCGTTGAAGGCCAGGCCCGGGACAGCAATATGAACACTGAAGCTTTCTTT. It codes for CSVEGQARDSNMNTEAFF.

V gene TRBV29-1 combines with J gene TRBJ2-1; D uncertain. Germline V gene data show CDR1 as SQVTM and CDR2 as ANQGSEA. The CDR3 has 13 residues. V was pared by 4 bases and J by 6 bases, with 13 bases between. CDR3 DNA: TGCAGCGTTGCTGGTCCTCTCGGCAATGAGCAGTTCTTC. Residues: CSVAGPLGNEQFF.

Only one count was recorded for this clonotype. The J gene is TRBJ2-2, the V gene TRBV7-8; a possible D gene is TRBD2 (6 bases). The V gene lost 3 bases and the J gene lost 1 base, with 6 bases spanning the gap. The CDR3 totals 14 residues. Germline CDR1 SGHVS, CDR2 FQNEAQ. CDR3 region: CASSLRENTGELFF. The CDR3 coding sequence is TGTGCCAGCAGCTTGCGGGAGAACACCGGGGAGCTGTTTTTT.

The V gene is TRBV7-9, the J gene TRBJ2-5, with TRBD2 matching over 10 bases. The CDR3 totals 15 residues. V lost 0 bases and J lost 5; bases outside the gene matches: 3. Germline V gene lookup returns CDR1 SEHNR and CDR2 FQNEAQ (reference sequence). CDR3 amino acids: CASSLALAGAETQYF. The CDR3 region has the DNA TGTGCCAGCAGCTTAGCGCTAGCGGGGGCGGAGACCCAGTACTTC. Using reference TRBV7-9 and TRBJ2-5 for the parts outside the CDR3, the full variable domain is DTGVSQNPRHKITKRGQNVTFRCDPISEHNRLYWYRQTLGQGPEFLTYFQNEAQLEKSRLLSDRFSAERPKGSFSTLEIQRTEQGDSAMYLCASSLALAGAETQYFGPGTRLLVL.

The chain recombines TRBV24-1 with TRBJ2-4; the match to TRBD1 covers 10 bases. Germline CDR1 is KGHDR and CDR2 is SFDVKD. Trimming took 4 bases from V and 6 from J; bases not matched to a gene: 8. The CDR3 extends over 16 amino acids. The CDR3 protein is CATSDPGTGDPNIQYF. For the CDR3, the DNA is TGTGCCACCAGTGACCCCGGGACAGGGGACCCAAACATTCAGTACTTC.

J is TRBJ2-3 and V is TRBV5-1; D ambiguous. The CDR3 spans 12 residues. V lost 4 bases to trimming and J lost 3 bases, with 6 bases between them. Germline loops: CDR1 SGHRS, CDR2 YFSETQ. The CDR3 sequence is CASSPATDTQYF. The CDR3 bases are TGCGCCAGCAGCCCGGCAACAGATACGCAGTATTTT.

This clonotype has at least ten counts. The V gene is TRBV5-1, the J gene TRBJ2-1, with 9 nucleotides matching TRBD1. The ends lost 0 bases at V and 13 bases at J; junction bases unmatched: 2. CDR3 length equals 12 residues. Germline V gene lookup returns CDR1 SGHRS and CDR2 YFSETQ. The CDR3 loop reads CASSLDRGRQFF. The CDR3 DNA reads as TGCGCCAGCAGCTTGGACAGGGGGCGACAGTTCTTC.

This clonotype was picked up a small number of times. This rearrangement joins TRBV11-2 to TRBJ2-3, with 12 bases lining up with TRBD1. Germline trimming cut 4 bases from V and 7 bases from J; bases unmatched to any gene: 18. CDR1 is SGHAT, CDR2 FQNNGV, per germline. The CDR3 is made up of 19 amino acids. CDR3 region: CASSSIRDRGLTQANTQYF. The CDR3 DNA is TGTGCCAGCAGCTCAATCCGGGACAGGGGGCTCACCCAGGCAAATACGCAGTATTTT.

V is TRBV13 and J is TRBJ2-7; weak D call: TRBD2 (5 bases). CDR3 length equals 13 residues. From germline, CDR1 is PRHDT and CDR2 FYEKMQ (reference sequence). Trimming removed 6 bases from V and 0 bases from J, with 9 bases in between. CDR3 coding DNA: TGTGCCAGCAGTCCGAGGGTCTCCTACGAGCAGTACTTC. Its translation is CASSPRVSYEQYF.

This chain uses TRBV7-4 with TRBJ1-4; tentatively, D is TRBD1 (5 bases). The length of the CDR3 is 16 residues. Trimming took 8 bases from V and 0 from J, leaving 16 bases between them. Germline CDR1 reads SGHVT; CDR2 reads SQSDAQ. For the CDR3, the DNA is TGTGCCAGCGGCTGGGACGGATCATCAACTAATGAAAAACTGTTTTTT. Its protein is CASGWDGSSTNEKLFF.

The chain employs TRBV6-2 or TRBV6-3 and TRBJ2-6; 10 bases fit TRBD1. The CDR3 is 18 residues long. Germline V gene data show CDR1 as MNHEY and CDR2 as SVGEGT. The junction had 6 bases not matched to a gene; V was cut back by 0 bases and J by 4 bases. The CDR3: CASSYSGQGIAGANVLTF. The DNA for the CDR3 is TGTGCCAGCAGTTACTCGGGACAGGGGATAGCGGGGGCCAACGTCCTGACTTTC.

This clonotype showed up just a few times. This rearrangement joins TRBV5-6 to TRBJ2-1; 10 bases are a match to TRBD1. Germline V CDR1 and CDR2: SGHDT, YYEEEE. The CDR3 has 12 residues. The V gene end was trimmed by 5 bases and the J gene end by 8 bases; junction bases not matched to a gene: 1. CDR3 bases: TGTGCCAGCAGGACAGGGGGCGATGAGCAGTTCTTC. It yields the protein CASRTGGDEQFF.

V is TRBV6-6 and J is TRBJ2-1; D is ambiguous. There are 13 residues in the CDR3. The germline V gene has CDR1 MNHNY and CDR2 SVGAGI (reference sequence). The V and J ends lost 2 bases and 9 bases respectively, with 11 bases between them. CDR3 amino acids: CASSYGQAPEQFF. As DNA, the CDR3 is TGTGCCAGCAGTTACGGTCAGGCCCCTGAGCAGTTCTTC.

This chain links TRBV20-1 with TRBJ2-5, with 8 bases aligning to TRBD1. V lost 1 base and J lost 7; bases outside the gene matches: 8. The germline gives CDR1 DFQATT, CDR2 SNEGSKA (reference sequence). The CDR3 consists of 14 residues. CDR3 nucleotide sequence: TGCAGTGCTAGAGTTCAACAGGGGGGTGGGACCCAGTACTTC. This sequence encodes CSARVQQGGGTQYF.

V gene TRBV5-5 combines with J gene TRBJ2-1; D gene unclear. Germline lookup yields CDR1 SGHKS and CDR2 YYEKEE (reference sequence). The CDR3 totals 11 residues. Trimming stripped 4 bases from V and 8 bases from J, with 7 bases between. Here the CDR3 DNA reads TGTGCCAGCAGCGGAGTATATGAGCAGTTCTTC. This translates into CASSGVYEQFF.

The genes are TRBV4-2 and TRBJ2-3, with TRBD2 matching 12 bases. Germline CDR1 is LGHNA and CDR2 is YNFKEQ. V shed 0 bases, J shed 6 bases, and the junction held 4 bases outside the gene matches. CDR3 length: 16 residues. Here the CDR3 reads CASSQDMGLAGDTQYF. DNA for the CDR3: TGTGCCAGCAGCCAAGATATGGGACTAGCGGGCGATACGCAGTATTTT.

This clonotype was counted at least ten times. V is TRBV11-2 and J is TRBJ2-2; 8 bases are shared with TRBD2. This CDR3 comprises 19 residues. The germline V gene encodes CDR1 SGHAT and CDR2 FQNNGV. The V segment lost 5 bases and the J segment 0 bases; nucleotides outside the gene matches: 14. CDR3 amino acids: CASSAMRGLSGANTGELFF. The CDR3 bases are TGTGCCAGCAGCGCCATGAGGGGACTTAGCGGGGCGAACACCGGGGAGCTGTTTTTT. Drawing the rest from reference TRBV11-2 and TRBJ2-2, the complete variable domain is EAGVAQSPRYKIIEKRQSVAFWCNPISGHATLYWYQQILGQGPKLLIQFQNNGVVDDSQLPKDRFSAERLKGVDSTLKIQPAKLEDSAVYLCASSAMRGLSGANTGELFFGEGSRLTVL.